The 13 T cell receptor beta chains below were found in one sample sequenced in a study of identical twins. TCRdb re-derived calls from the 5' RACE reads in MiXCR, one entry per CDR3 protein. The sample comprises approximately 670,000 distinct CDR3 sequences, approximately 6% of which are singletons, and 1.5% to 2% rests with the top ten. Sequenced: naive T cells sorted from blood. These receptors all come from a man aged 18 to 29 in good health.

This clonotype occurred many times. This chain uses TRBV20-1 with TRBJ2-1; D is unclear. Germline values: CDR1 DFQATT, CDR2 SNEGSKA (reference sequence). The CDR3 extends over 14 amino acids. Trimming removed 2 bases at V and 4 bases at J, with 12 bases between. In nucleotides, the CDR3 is TGCAGTGCTAGATCGGGCAGTTCGTACAATGAGCAGTTCTTC. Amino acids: CSARSGSSYNEQFF.

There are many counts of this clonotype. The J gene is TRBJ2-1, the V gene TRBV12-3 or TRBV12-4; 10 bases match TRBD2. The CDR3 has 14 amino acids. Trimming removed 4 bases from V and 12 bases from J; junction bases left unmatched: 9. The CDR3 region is CASSSSGGPRGQFF. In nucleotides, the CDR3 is TGTGCCAGCAGTTCTAGCGGGGGACCGCGCGGGCAGTTCTTC.

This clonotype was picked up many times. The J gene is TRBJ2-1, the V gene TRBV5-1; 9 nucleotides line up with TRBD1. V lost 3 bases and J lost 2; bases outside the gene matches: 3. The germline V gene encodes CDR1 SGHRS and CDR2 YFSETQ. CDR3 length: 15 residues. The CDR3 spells CASSWTGATYNEQFF. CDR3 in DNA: TGCGCCAGCAGCTGGACAGGGGCCACCTACAATGAGCAGTTCTTC.

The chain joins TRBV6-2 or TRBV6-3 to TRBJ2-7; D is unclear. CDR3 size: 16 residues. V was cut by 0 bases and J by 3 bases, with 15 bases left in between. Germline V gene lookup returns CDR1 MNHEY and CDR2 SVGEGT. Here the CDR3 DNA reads TGTGCCAGCAGTTACTCGACAACCTGGCCCAACTACGAGCAGTACGTC. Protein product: CASSYSTTWPNYEQYV.

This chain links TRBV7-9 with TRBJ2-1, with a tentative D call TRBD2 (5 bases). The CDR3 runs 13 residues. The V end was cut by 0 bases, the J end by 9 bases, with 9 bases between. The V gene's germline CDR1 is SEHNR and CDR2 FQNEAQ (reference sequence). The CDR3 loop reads CASSLAAGFEQFF. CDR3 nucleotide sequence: TGTGCCAGCAGCTTAGCGGCGGGTTTTGAGCAGTTCTTC.

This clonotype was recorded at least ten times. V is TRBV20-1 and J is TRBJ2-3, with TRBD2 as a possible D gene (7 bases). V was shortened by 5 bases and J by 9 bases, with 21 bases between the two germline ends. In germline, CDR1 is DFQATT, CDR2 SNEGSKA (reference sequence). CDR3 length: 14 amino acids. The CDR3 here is CSAPTVRGEGTQYF. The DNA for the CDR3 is TGCAGTGCTCCCACCGTTAGGGGGGAGGGGACGCAGTATTTT.

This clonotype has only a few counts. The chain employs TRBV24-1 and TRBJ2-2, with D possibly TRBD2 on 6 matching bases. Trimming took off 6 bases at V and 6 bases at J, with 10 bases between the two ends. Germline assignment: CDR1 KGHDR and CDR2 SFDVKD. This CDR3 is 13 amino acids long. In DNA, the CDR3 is TGTGCCACCAGTTTTCCGGGGGCCGGGGAGCTGTTTTTT. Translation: CATSFPGAGELFF.

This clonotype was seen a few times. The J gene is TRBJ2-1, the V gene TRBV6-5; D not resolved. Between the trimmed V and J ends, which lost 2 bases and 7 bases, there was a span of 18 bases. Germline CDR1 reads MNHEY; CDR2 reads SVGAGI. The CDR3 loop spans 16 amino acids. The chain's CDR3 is CASSYRWGLLANEQFF. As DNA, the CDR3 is TGTGCCAGCAGTTACCGGTGGGGTCTATTGGCGAATGAGCAGTTCTTC.

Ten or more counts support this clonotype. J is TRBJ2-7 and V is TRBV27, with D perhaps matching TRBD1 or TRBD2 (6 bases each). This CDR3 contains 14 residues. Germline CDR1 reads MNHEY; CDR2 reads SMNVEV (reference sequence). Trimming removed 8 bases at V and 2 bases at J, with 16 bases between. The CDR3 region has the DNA TGTGCCAGCGGAGGGGGATTTCCTACCTACGAGCAGTACGTC. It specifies CASGGGFPTYEQYV.

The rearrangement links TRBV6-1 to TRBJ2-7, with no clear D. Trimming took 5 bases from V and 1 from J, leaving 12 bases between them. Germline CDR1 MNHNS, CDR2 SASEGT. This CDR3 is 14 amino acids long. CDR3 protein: CASSTALLSYEQYF. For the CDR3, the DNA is TGTGCCAGCAGTACGGCCCTTTTATCCTACGAGCAGTACTTC.

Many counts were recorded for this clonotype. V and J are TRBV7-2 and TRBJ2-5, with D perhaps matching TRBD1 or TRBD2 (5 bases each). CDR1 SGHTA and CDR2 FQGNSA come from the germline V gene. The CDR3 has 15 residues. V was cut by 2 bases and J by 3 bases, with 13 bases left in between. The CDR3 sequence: CASSLSGTTEETQYF. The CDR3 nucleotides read TGTGCCAGCAGCTTAAGTGGGACCACCGAAGAGACCCAGTACTTC. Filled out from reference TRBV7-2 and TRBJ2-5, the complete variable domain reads GAGVSQSPSNKVTEKGKDVELRCDPISGHTALYWYRQSLGQGLEFLIYFQGNSAPDKSGLPSDRFSAERTGGSVSTLTIQRTQQEDSAVYLCASSLSGTTEETQYFGPGTRLLVL.

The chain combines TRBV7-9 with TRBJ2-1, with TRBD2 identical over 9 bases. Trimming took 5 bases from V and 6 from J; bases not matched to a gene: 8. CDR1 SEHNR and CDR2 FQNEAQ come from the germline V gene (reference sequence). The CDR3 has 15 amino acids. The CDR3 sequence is CASSGGLARTNEQFF. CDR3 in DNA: TGTGCCAGCAGCGGGGGACTAGCTCGAACCAATGAGCAGTTCTTC.

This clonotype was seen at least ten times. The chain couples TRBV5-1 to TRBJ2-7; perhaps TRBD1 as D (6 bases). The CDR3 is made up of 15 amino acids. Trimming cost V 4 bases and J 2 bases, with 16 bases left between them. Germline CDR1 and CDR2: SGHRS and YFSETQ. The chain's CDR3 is CASSETGPPTYEQYV. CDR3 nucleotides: TGCGCCAGCAGCGAAACAGGGCCCCCTACCTACGAGCAGTACGTC.